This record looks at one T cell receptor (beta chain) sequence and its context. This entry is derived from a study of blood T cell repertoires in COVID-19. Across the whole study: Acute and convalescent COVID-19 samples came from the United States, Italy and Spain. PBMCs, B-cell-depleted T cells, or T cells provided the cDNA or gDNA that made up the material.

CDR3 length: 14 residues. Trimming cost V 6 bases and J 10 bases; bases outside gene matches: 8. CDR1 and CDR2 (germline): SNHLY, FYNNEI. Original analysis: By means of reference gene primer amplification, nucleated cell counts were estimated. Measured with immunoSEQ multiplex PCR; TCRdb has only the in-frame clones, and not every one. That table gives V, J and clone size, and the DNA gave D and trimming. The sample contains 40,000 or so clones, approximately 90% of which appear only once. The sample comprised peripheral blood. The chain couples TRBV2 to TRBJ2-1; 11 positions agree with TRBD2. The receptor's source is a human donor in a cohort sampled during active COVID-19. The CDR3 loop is CASSLLAGEVEQFF. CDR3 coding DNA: TGTGCCAGCAGCTTACTAGCGGGAGAAGTGGAGCAGTTCTTC.